A selection of T cell receptor beta chains follows, all from one sample in a study of T cells after yellow fever vaccination. TCRdb used MiXCR to reprocess the 5' RACE reads, holding one entry per CDR3 protein. Here the sample spans roughly 500,000 distinct CDR3 sequences, roughly 21% being singletons. The material was PBMCs, obtained 15 days after the yellow fever booster vaccination. The receptors were gathered from a man younger than 40 who received the YFV17D yellow fever vaccine. CDR3s include the opening cysteine and the closing phenylalanine or tryptophan.

v_call: TRBV20-1; j_call: TRBJ1-2; cdr3_aa: CSARDTDTGFYGYTF
v_call: TRBV7-2; j_call: TRBJ2-2; cdr3_aa: CASSPGHPANTGELFF
v_call: TRBV28; j_call: TRBJ2-1; cdr3_aa: CASSSGQEQFF
v_call: TRBV12-3/TRBV12-4; j_call: TRBJ2-3; cdr3_aa: CASSQNTRTGSTDTQYF
v_call: TRBV20-1; j_call: TRBJ2-7; cdr3_aa: CSAARPGGSEQYF
v_call: TRBV7-2; j_call: TRBJ2-2; cdr3_aa: CASSVGTGKTGELFF
v_call: TRBV28; j_call: TRBJ2-6; cdr3_aa: CASTQIFGANVLTF
v_call: TRBV9; j_call: TRBJ2-7; cdr3_aa: CASSVEGTSDYEQYF
v_call: TRBV5-1; j_call: TRBJ1-5; cdr3_aa: CASSPGTGDQPQHF
v_call: TRBV7-2; j_call: TRBJ2-7; cdr3_aa: CASSLVSGDTSYEQYF
v_call: TRBV3-1; j_call: TRBJ2-3; cdr3_aa: CASSQAWSTSTDTQYF
v_call: TRBV7-8; j_call: TRBJ2-7; cdr3_aa: CASAKGAGDGEQYF